This passage covers 15 T cell receptor beta chains from one sample sequenced in a study of beta chain features in type 1 diabetes (dated by TCRdb to the late 2010s). The investigation overall reported the following: Type 1 diabetes patients showed a moderate but significant shortening of TCRB CDR3 length in all four CD4+ subsets.

Libraries were made using the immunoSEQ multiplex PCR assay. The High Capacity cDNA Reverse Transcription Kit was used to reverse transcribe all of the isolated RNA, meaning that expressed TCRB transcripts were what got sequenced. This immuneACCESS table, as held by TCRdb, lists in-frame sequences with V and J called but not all clones. Of the missing ones, under half trace to an unresolved V gene in checked studies; the others have no known cause. Present in this sample are around 70,000 clones, roughly 50% of which were seen just once. Together, the top ten hold 0.65% to 0.85% of the sample. Which antigens these TCRs recognize remains unknown. Sequencing was performed on central memory CD4+ T cells from blood. The receptors derive from a man aged 30 to 45 with type 1 diabetes.

Here the CDR3 DNA reads TGTGCCAGCGAATGGGACAAATCTCATGGCTACACCTTC. It codes for CASEWDKSHGYTF. The chain joins TRBV6-1 to TRBJ1-2; perhaps TRBD1 as D (6 bases). CDR3 length: 13 residues. Germline CDR1 and CDR2: MNHNS and SASEGT. Trimming took off 8 bases at V and 6 bases at J, with 16 bases between the two ends.

V usage is TRBV6-1 and J usage is TRBJ2-5, with a weak D call TRBD2 (5 bases). The CDR3 consists of 16 residues. Trimming stripped 3 bases from V and 7 bases from J, with 21 bases between. Germline CDR1 is MNHNS and CDR2 is SASEGT. The CDR3 nucleotides read TGTGCCAGCAGTGATCCGGGGAATAGCCCCCCACGGACCCAGTACTTC. Residues: CASSDPGNSPPRTQYF.

This clone was seen a handful of times. The rearrangement uses TRBV5-1 and TRBJ2-6; TRBD1 is a possible D gene (6 bases). The CDR3 loop spans 16 amino acids. V was clipped by 2 bases and J by 4 bases, with 13 bases between them. Looked up from germline, CDR1 is SGHRS and CDR2 is YFSETQ. The CDR3 reads CASSFSTGSGANVLTF. CDR3 bases: TGCGCCAGCAGCTTCTCCACAGGGTCCGGGGCCAACGTCCTGACTTTC. Combining the CDR3 with reference TRBV5-1 and TRBJ2-6 gives the whole variable domain KAGVTQTPRYLIKTRGQQVTLSCSPISGHRSVSWYQQTPGQGLQFLFEYFSETQRNKGNFPGRFSGRQFSNSRSEMNVSTLELGDSALYLCASSFSTGSGANVLTFGAGSRLTVL.

The rearrangement uses TRBV6-6 and TRBJ1-1, with 12 bases aligning to TRBD1. With V trimmed by 5 bases and J by 3 bases, 7 bases remained unmatched. CDR3 length: 16 amino acids. Germline V gene data show CDR1 as MNHNY and CDR2 as SVGAGI (reference sequence). CDR3 region: CASSKGQGAEYTEAFF. CDR3 in DNA: TGTGCCAGCAGTAAGGGACAGGGGGCGGAATACACTGAAGCTTTCTTT.

This sequence joins TRBV10-1 and TRBJ2-5, with 13 positions matching TRBD2. The J segment lost 4 bases and the V segment lost 4 bases, leaving 3 bases of the junction unmatched. Per germline, CDR1 WNHNN and CDR2 SYGVQD (reference sequence). This CDR3 region has 15 residues. The CDR3 coding sequence is TGCGCCAGCAGTGGAGGACTAGCGGGAGTAGAGACCCAGTACTTC. Protein sequence: CASSGGLAGVETQYF.

The J gene is TRBJ1-4, the V gene TRBV18, with no clear D. V lost 6 bases to trimming and J lost 4 bases, with 9 bases between them. The germline CDR1 and CDR2 sequences are KGHSH and LQKENI. This CDR3 is built from 13 residues. CDR3 sequence: CASSPDINEKLFF. The DNA of the CDR3 is TGTGCCAGCTCGCCAGACATTAATGAAAAACTGTTTTTT.

The chain has TRBV2 and TRBJ1-5; D not resolved. The CDR3 spans 13 residues. V shed 6 bases and J shed 1 base, with 7 bases lying between them. CDR1 SNHLY and CDR2 FYNNEI come from the germline V gene. The CDR3 DNA follows: TGTGCCAGCAGCCCACAGAGCAATCAGCCCCAGCATTTT. Its translation: CASSPQSNQPQHF.

The chain links TRBV15 to TRBJ2-7; TRBD2 matches 12 bases. The V gene's germline CDR1 is LNHNV and CDR2 YYDKDF (reference sequence). The CDR3 extends over 15 amino acids. Trimming at V came to 3 bases and at J to 0 bases, leaving 0 bases not matched to a gene. For the CDR3, the DNA is TGTGCCACCAGCAGGACTAGCGGGAGCTCCTACGAGCAGTACTTC. Translating it yields CATSRTSGSSYEQYF.

The V gene is TRBV30, the J gene TRBJ1-1; 8 bases line up with TRBD1. J gave up 1 base and V 8 bases, and 6 bases lay outside the gene matches. The CDR3 has 13 amino acids. Germline CDR1 is GTSNPN and CDR2 is SVGIG (reference sequence). The CDR3 here is CATMDRANTEAFF. The CDR3 nucleotides read TGTGCCACAATGGACAGGGCGAACACTGAAGCTTTCTTT.

This chain uses TRBV14 with TRBJ2-1; a possible D gene is TRBD2 (5 bases). Trimming cost V 1 base and J 7 bases, with 17 bases left between them. The CDR3 length is 16 residues. CDR1 and CDR2 (germline): SGHDN, FVKESK. CDR3: CASSQVPGMMGNEQFF. CDR3 bases: TGTGCCAGCAGCCAAGTTCCGGGGATGATGGGTAATGAGCAGTTCTTC.

This clone has more than one count but fewer than ten. The V and J genes are TRBV6-5 and TRBJ1-2; D possibly corresponds to TRBD1 (6 bases). The CDR3 runs to 14 residues. V lost 8 bases and J 4 bases, leaving 17 bases between the germline ends. Germline lookup yields CDR1 MNHEY and CDR2 SVGAGI. The CDR3 region has the DNA TGTGCCAGCCGCCGGGGGGGGCGCGGCTATGGCTACACCTTC. Translation gives CASRRGGRGYGYTF.

The rearrangement links TRBV9 to TRBJ2-1; D possibly corresponds to TRBD1 (5 bases). There are 15 residues in the CDR3. CDR1 and CDR2 (germline): SGDLS, YYNGEE. V gave up 0 bases and J gave up 0 bases, with 7 bases separating them. The CDR3: CASSVGGNSYNEQFF. As DNA, the CDR3 is TGTGCCAGCAGCGTAGGGGGCAACTCCTACAATGAGCAGTTCTTC.

In this sample, this clone turned up once. This sample includes further DNA sequences coding for the same CDR3. V usage is TRBV6-1 and J usage is TRBJ1-5; perhaps TRBD1 as D (5 bases). Germline V gene sequence: CDR1 MNHNS, CDR2 SASEGT. CDR3 size: 14 residues. V lost 0 bases and J lost 4, with 7 bases in between. CDR3 coding DNA: TGTGCCAGCAGTGAAGCTCAGGGAAATCAGCCCCAGCATTTT. Its protein product is CASSEAQGNQPQHF.

The chain's CDR3 is CASSPPTGGTDTQYF. The CDR3 DNA sequence: TGTGCCAGCTCACCACCGACGGGGGGCACAGATACGCAGTATTTT. This chain joins TRBV18 and TRBJ2-3; TRBD2 is a possible D gene (6 bases). The CDR3 runs 15 residues. Germline-derived CDR1 and CDR2 are KGHSH and LQKENI. V lost 0 bases, J lost 1 base, and 8 bases lay in between.

This chain connects TRBV6-6 to TRBJ1-2; the D gene is possibly TRBD1 (5 bases). The ends were cut back, 6 bases at V and 4 bases at J, with 12 bases in the middle. In germline, CDR1 is MNHNY, CDR2 SVGAGI (reference sequence). This CDR3 is built from 13 residues. The CDR3 sequence: CASRPRQIYGYTF. The CDR3 nucleotides are TGTGCCAGCAGACCCAGACAGATCTATGGCTACACCTTC.